The following is a T cell receptor (beta chain) sequence with its context. What it recognizes is unknown. Assay used: immunoSEQ multiplex PCR; TCRdb lists only in-frame clones, some missing. The table includes 550,000 to 800,000 clones, about 90% detected once. The sample comes from a study of shared clonotypes between healthy human individuals. Overall study context: Plates per donor: three CD4 naive, three CD4 memory, two CD8 naive, one CD8 memory.

Broader study findings: The authors sampled blood alone, and tissue repertoires likely differ.

This receptor was identified in a man in his late teens or twenties in good health. Some clones in this sample may be carry-over from other donors' samples. The specimen was memory CD8+ T cells from PBMCs. The subset was: CD45RO+ cells pooled with CCR7-negative TemRA cells.

CDR3 loop: CASRPGQIPLVEFF. As DNA, the CDR3 is TGTGCCAGCAGACCCGGACAGATACCCCTGGTGGAGTTCTTC. This chain links TRBV7-9 with TRBJ2-1, with a tentative D call TRBD1 (6 bases). V lost 6 bases, J lost 14 bases, and 23 bases lay in between. CDR3 length: 14 residues. The germline CDR1 and CDR2 sequences are SEHNR and FQNEAQ (reference sequence). Together with reference TRBV7-9 and TRBJ2-1, the CDR3 gives the full variable domain: DTGVSQNPRHKITKRGQNVTFRCDPISEHNRLYWYRQTLGQGPEFLTYFQNEAQLEKSRLLSDRFSAERPKGSFSTLEIQRTEQGDSAMYLCASRPGQIPLVEFFGPGTRLTVL.